This paragraph covers one T cell receptor (beta chain) sequence. Assay: immunoSEQ multiplex PCR; the TCRdb copy retains only in-frame clones and omits some. The repertoire consists of 100,000 to 150,000 clones, with more than 75% occurring once and the leading ten covering 5.5% to 6.5%. V was clipped by 5 bases and J by 5 bases, with 16 bases between them. The CDR3 spans 15 residues. Germline loops: CDR1 MNHEY, CDR2 SVGAGI. The entry originates in a study of radiation and T cells in renal cell carcinoma. Time point given: blood 2 weeks post-SBRT. Treatment in this sample: 15 Gy SBRT to primary tumor, nephrectomy 4 weeks later.

The chain is built from TRBV6-5 and TRBJ1-5; tentatively, D is TRBD1 (5 bases). This sample comprised blood, obtained from a patient whose treatment included radiotherapy and nephrectomy. This clonotype was sampled from a woman in her 70s with renal cell carcinoma. The CDR3 is CASSARQKAYQPQHF. The CDR3 DNA reads TGTGCCAGCAGTGCCCGACAGAAAGCGTATCAGCCCCAGCATTTT.